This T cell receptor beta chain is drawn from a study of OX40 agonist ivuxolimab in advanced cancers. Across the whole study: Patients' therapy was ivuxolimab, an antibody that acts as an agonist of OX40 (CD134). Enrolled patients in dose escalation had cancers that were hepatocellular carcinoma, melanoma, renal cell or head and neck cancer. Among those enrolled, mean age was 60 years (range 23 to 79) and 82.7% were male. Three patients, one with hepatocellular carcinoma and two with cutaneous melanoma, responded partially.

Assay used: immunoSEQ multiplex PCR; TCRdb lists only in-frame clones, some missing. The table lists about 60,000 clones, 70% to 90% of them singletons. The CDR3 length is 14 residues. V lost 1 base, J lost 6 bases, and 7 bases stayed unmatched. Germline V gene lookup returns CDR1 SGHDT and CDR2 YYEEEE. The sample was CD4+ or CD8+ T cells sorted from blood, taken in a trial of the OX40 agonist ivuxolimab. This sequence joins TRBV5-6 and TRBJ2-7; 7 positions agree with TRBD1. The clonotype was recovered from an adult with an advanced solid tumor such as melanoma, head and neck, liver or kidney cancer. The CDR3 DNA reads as TGTGCCAGCAGCTTGCGACAGGGATTCGGCGAGCAGTACTTC. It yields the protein CASSLRQGFGEQYF.